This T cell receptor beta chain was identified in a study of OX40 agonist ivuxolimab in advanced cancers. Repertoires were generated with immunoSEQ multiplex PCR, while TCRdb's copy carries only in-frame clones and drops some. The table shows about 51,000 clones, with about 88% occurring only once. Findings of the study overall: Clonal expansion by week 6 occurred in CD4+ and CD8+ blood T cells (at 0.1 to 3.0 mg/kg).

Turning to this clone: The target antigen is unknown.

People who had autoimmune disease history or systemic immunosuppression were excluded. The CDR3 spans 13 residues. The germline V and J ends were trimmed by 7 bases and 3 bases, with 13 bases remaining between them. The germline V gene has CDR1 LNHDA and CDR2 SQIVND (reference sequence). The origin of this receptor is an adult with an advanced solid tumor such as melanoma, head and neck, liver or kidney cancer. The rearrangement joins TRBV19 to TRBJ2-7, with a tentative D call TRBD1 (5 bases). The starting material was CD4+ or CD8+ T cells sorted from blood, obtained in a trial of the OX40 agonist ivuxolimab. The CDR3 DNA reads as TGTGCCAGTAATGTATCAGGGTTCTACGAGCAGTACTTC. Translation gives CASNVSGFYEQYF.